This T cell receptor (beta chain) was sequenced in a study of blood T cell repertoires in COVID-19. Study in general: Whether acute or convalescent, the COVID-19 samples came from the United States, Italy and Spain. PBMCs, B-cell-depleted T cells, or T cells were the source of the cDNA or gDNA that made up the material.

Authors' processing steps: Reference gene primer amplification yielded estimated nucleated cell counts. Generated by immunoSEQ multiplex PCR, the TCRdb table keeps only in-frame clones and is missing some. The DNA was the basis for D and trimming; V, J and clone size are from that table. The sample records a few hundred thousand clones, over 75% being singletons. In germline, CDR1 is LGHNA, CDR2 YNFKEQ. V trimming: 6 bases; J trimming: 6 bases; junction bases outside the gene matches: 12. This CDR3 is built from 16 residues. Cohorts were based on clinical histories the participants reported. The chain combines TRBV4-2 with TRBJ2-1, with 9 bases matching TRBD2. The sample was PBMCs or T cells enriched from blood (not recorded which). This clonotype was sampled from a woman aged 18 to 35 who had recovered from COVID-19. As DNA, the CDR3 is TGTGCCAGCAGTCGCGCCGCGAGCGGGAGGAGCAATGAGCAGTTCTTC. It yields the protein CASSRAASGRSNEQFF.